The sequence of this T cell receptor beta chain was determined in a study of blood T cell repertoires in COVID-19. The ends lost 6 bases at V and 5 bases at J; junction bases unmatched: 14. The CDR3 has 16 amino acids. The germline V gene has CDR1 LNHDA and CDR2 SQIVND (reference sequence). The protocol was immunoSEQ multiplex PCR, while the TCRdb copy is restricted to in-frame clones and leaves out a portion. The sample comprises approximately 120,000 clones, 70% to 90% of which are singletons, and 6.5% to 9% rests with the top ten. This clone appeared a single time. Sequenced material: peripheral blood. This chain links TRBV19 with TRBJ1-2, with TRBD1 matching over 8 bases. This TCR was recovered from a man between 50 and 59 years old with acute or convalescent COVID-19. As DNA, the CDR3 is TGTGCCAGTAGCAGGGGGCGGGTTGGACAGGATTATGGCTACACCTTC. This codes for CASSRGRVGQDYGYTF.